This passage covers 25 T cell receptor beta chains from one sample sequenced in a study of blood T cell repertoires in COVID-19. Profiled with immunoSEQ multiplex PCR; TCRdb holds only in-frame clones, not every one. The sample has around 130,000 clones, roughly nine tenths seen once. The sample taken for sequencing was peripheral blood. These receptors were obtained from a man between 50 and 59 years old with active COVID-19.

CDR3 amino acids: CASSHRIGTSGRPTDTQYF. The CDR3 DNA is TGTGCCAGCAGCCACCGGATTGGGACTAGCGGGAGACCCACAGATACGCAGTATTTT. This rearrangement joins TRBV27 to TRBJ2-3, with 14 bases lining up with TRBD2. Germline V lookup: CDR1 MNHEY, CDR2 SMNVEV (reference sequence). V gave up 6 bases and J gave up 2 bases; unmatched junction bases: 13. The CDR3 spans 19 residues.

This chain connects TRBV3-1 (or the pseudogene TRBV3-2) to TRBJ2-2; the D gene is possibly TRBD1 (5 bases). V lost 1 base, J lost 0 bases, and 6 bases lay in between. Looked up from germline, CDR1 is LGHDT and CDR2 is YNNKEL (reference sequence). The CDR3 sequence is 15 residues long. The CDR3 nucleotides read TGTGCCAGCAGCCAAGGGACAACGAACACCGGGGAGCTGTTTTTT. It translates to CASSQGTTNTGELFF.

This clone was picked up one time. The J gene is TRBJ1-1, the V gene TRBV3-1 (or the pseudogene TRBV3-2), with D perhaps TRBD1 (6 bases). The CDR3 runs 13 residues. V gave up 4 bases and J gave up 1 base, with 7 bases separating them. Looked up from germline, CDR1 is LGHDT and CDR2 is YNNKEL (reference sequence). The CDR3, as DNA: TGTGCCAGCAGCCGGGGGCCGAACACTGAAGCTTTCTTT. Translation gives CASSRGPNTEAFF.

This rearrangement joins TRBV3-1 (or the pseudogene TRBV3-2) to TRBJ1-1, with D unclear. V lost 1 base and J 4 bases, leaving 10 bases between the germline ends. CDR3 size: 14 residues. The germline gives CDR1 LGHDT, CDR2 YNNKEL (reference sequence). The CDR3 sequence is CASSQAGRGTEAFF. In DNA, the CDR3 is TGTGCCAGCAGCCAAGCCGGTCGGGGCACTGAAGCTTTCTTT.

CDR3 DNA: TGTGCCAGCAGGCAGGGAAAGGGCACAGATACGCAGTATTTT. It codes for CASRQGKGTDTQYF. The gene calls are TRBV2 and TRBJ2-3, with a weak D call TRBD1 (5 bases). Germline lookup yields CDR1 SNHLY and CDR2 FYNNEI. This CDR3 region has 14 residues. Trimming stripped 6 bases from V and 1 base from J, with 11 bases between.

The J gene is TRBJ2-3, the V gene TRBV25-1, with TRBD1 identical over 9 bases. V was pared by 7 bases and J by 6 bases, with 2 bases of the junction left unmatched. CDR1 and CDR2 (germline): MGHDK, SYGVNS. The CDR3 contains 12 residues. CDR3 residues: CASTGTGDTQYF. As DNA, the CDR3 is TGTGCCAGCACTGGGACAGGGGATACGCAGTATTTT.

This chain links TRBV3-1 (or the pseudogene TRBV3-2) with TRBJ1-5, with unresolved D. V was clipped by 4 bases and J by 5 bases, with 9 bases between them. In germline, CDR1 is LGHDT, CDR2 YNNKEL (reference sequence). The CDR3 consists of 13 residues. As DNA, the CDR3 is TGTGCCAGCAGCCCAGGATACGATCAGCCCCAGCATTTT. Its protein product is CASSPGYDQPQHF.

The chain combines TRBV18 with TRBJ2-5; tentatively, D is TRBD2 (6 bases). CDR1 KGHSH and CDR2 LQKENI come from the germline V gene. The CDR3 covers 15 residues. Trimming took 4 bases from V and 4 from J, leaving 16 bases between them. The CDR3 nucleotides are TGTGCCAGCTCACTTCATCATGAGGAGGGAGAGACCCAGTACTTC. Translated, it gives CASSLHHEEGETQYF.

This chain uses TRBV6-5 with TRBJ2-7; the D is unclear. Trimming took 6 bases from V and 0 from J, leaving 12 bases between them. Per the germline V gene, CDR1 is MNHEY and CDR2 is SVGAGI. The CDR3 consists of 14 residues. The CDR3 DNA sequence: TGTGCCAGCAGCGATCGACTGAGCTCCTACGAGCAGTACTTC. Translating gives CASSDRLSSYEQYF.

The chain carries TRBV5-3 and TRBJ2-1; 8 bases match TRBD1. TRBV5-3 is sorted into the ORF group, with uncertain function. J lost 3 bases, V lost 6 bases, and 14 bases had no gene match. This CDR3 region has 17 residues. The CDR3: CARTQGVDRVFYNEQFF. In nucleotides, the CDR3 is TGTGCCAGAACTCAGGGTGTGGACAGGGTTTTCTACAATGAGCAGTTCTTC.

The chain uses TRBV5-1 and TRBJ1-1, with no clear D. The CDR3 runs to 17 residues. V dropped 0 bases and J dropped 1 base, with 16 bases sitting between them. Germline V CDR1 and CDR2: SGHRS, YFSETQ. CDR3 DNA sequence: TGCGCCAGCAGCTTGGAACAGCCATATACGAGGAACACTGAAGCTTTCTTT. Protein product: CASSLEQPYTRNTEAFF.

The chain carries TRBV6-5 and TRBJ2-1, with no clear D. CDR1 is MNHEY and CDR2 is SVGAGI in the germline V gene. The CDR3 loop spans 15 amino acids. V lost 4 bases and J 1 base, leaving 11 bases between the germline ends. The CDR3 sequence is CASSLVLGSYNEQFF. The CDR3 DNA sequence: TGTGCCAGCAGTTTGGTTCTCGGGTCCTACAATGAGCAGTTCTTC.

The chain combines TRBV10-3 with TRBJ1-2; 9 bases map to TRBD1. The CDR3 contains 12 residues. With 10 bases clipped from V and 7 bases from J, the junction kept 7 bases outside the gene matches. The germline V gene has CDR1 ENHRY and CDR2 SYGVKD. This chain's CDR3 is CATMTGGGGYTF. CDR3 in DNA: TGTGCCACGATGACAGGGGGAGGTGGCTACACCTTC.

This clone was observed a handful of times. The rearrangement uses TRBV9 and TRBJ2-3; D unclear. The CDR3 extends over 12 amino acids. Trimming shortened V by 7 bases and J by 0 bases, and 6 bases separated the two germline ends. Germline-derived CDR1 and CDR2 are SGDLS and YYNGEE. The CDR3 protein is CASEDSTDTQYF. The CDR3 nucleotides read TGTGCCAGCGAGGATAGCACAGATACGCAGTATTTT.

This chain uses TRBV4-2 with TRBJ1-4; 8 bases are shared with TRBD1. V shed 7 bases and J 4 bases; nucleotides not matched to a gene: 5. This CDR3 has 14 residues. CDR1 LGHNA and CDR2 YNFKEQ come from the germline V gene. This CDR3 is CASKPGQGNEKLFF. CDR3 DNA: TGTGCCAGCAAGCCCGGACAGGGTAATGAAAAACTGTTTTTT.

V gene TRBV6-1 combines with J gene TRBJ1-5; TRBD1 might be the D (5 bases). V shed 3 bases and J shed 2 bases, with 17 bases lying between them. Germline loops: CDR1 MNHNS, CDR2 SASEGT. The CDR3 has 17 residues. The CDR3 loop reads CASSDPGIVTGNQPQHF. The CDR3 DNA follows: TGTGCCAGCAGTGATCCAGGGATTGTCACGGGCAATCAGCCCCAGCATTTT.

The chain is built from TRBV24-1 and TRBJ1-5; maybe TRBD1 (6 bases). The CDR3 runs 13 residues. Germline V gene lookup returns CDR1 KGHDR and CDR2 SFDVKD. Trimming pared 7 bases from V and 4 bases from J, leaving 10 bases between. The CDR3 here is CATSRTANQPQHF. The CDR3 DNA reads as TGTGCCACCAGCCGGACAGCGAATCAGCCCCAGCATTTT.

The CDR3 loop is CASSLGQGVYNEQFF. For the CDR3, the DNA is TGTGCCAGCAGCCTGGGACAGGGGGTGTACAATGAGCAGTTCTTC. The J gene is TRBJ2-1, the V gene TRBV7-6; 11 bases match TRBD1. This CDR3 has 15 residues. Trimming cost V 5 bases and J 4 bases; bases outside gene matches: 4. Per the germline V gene, CDR1 is SGHVS and CDR2 is FNYEAQ.

V is TRBV6-5 and J is TRBJ2-1, with 10 bases that match TRBD2. The CDR3 is made up of 16 amino acids. CDR1 MNHEY and CDR2 SVGAGI come from the germline V gene. V was clipped by 3 bases and J by 7 bases; unmatched bases: 9. CDR3 amino acids: CASSYTGTSVRNEQFF. DNA for the CDR3: TGTGCCAGCAGTTATACCGGGACTAGCGTGCGGAATGAGCAGTTCTTC.

This clone occurred once. The rearrangement joins TRBV29-1 to TRBJ2-5, with D perhaps matching TRBD1 (6 bases). The CDR3 loop spans 12 amino acids. V lost 4 bases to trimming and J lost 1 base, with 7 bases between them. Germline CDR1 reads SQVTM; CDR2 reads ANQGSEA. Written as DNA, the CDR3 is TGCAGCGTTGTCAGGGGCCAAGAGACCCAGTACTTC. This translates into CSVVRGQETQYF.

This clone was seen only once. This chain joins TRBV10-3 and TRBJ2-1; no clear D gene. Germline-derived CDR1 and CDR2 are ENHRY and SYGVKD. V was clipped by 4 bases and J by 8 bases, with 6 bases between them. The CDR3 spans 11 residues. The CDR3 loop reads CAISALHEQFF. The CDR3 DNA is TGTGCCATCAGTGCCCTTCATGAGCAGTTCTTC.

CDR3 sequence: CASSAIAGAKSNEQFF. As DNA, the CDR3 is TGTGCCAGCAGTGCTATAGCGGGGGCTAAATCGAATGAGCAGTTCTTC. The chain recombines TRBV2 with TRBJ2-1; 9 bases fit TRBD2. V dropped 4 bases and J dropped 7; count of bases not matched to a gene: 11. The CDR3 contains 16 residues. Germline assignment: CDR1 SNHLY and CDR2 FYNNEI.

The chain employs TRBV6-5 and TRBJ1-2, with a possible D match to TRBD1 (5 bases). The CDR3 sequence is 13 residues long. CDR1 and CDR2 (germline): MNHEY, SVGAGI. Trimming shortened V by 0 bases and J by 7 bases, and 9 bases separated the two germline ends. DNA of the CDR3: TGTGCCAGCAGTTACTCGGGGGGGTTTGGCTACACCTTC. Translating gives CASSYSGGFGYTF.

As DNA, the CDR3 is TGTGCCATCAGACAACTCGGGACTAGCGGGAGGGCGGGTGAGCAGTTCTTC. It codes for CAIRQLGTSGRAGEQFF. The chain joins TRBV10-3 to TRBJ2-1, with 16 positions matching TRBD2. V lost 6 bases to trimming and J lost 9 bases; unmatched junction nucleotides: 11. The CDR3 is 17 residues long. Germline V gives CDR1 ENHRY, CDR2 SYGVKD.

The chain is built from TRBV5-4 and TRBJ2-5, with TRBD1 matching 10 bases. The CDR3 is 17 amino acids. Germline V CDR1 and CDR2: SGHNT, YYREEE (reference sequence). Losses at the gene ends were 0 bases for V and 4 bases for J; bases not matched to a gene: 9. The CDR3 loop is CASSLGGTGVGGETQYF. CDR3 nucleotide sequence: TGTGCCAGCAGCTTGGGAGGGACAGGGGTGGGTGGAGAGACCCAGTACTTC.